The 5 T cell receptor beta chains below all came from one sample that was sequenced in a study of cytomegalovirus exposure and HLA in healthy donors. Vbeta (60) and Jbeta (13) primers were used in the PCR. Assay used: immunoSEQ multiplex PCR; TCRdb lists only in-frame clones, some missing. Of 150,000 to 180,000 clones in the sample, 80% were seen once. Sequencing input: PBMCs. The receptors stem from a woman in her thirties or forties in good health and CMV-seropositive.

This sequence joins TRBV6-5 and TRBJ2-7, with 7 bases matching TRBD1. This CDR3 is built from 12 residues. In germline, CDR1 is MNHEY, CDR2 SVGAGI. Trimming took 4 bases from V and 6 from J; bases not matched to a gene: 3. The CDR3 nucleotides read TGTGCCAGCAGTTTAACAGGGGCCGAGCAGTACTTC. Amino acid sequence: CASSLTGAEQYF.

In this sample, this clone turned up once. The J gene is TRBJ2-7, the V gene TRBV5-1, with TRBD2 matching 7 bases. The CDR3 has 18 amino acids. Per germline, CDR1 SGHRS and CDR2 YFSETQ. The trim removed 7 bases at V and 11 bases at J, leaving 30 bases unmatched. The CDR3 DNA reads as TGCGCCAGCTCCCTTTCCAGCGGGGCGGAAAGCGGGCCGTATAGAAAGTACTTC. This encodes CASSLSSGAESGPYRKYF.

This clone occurred a few times. The V and J genes are TRBV9 and TRBJ2-7, with no clear D. CDR1 is SGDLS and CDR2 is YYNGEE in the germline V gene. There are 16 residues in the CDR3. Trimming removed 0 bases at V and 0 bases at J, with 13 bases between. DNA of the CDR3: TGTGCCAGCAGCGTAGGAGACGGGTATAGCTCCTACGAGCAGTACTTC. Protein sequence: CASSVGDGYSSYEQYF.

The V gene is TRBV5-6, the J gene TRBJ1-2; 9 bases are a match to TRBD1. Looked up from germline, CDR1 is SGHDT and CDR2 is YYEEEE. There are 16 residues in the CDR3. V was pared by 1 base and J by 3 bases, with 7 bases of the junction left unmatched. The CDR3 DNA sequence: TGTGCCAGCAGCTTGTCTCGGACAGGGGAGGACTATGGCTACACCTTC. Amino acid sequence: CASSLSRTGEDYGYTF.

This clone was observed a few times. This chain connects TRBV27 to TRBJ2-7; TRBD2 agrees at 8 bases. V shed 6 bases and J 5 bases; nucleotides not matched to a gene: 12. Germline loops: CDR1 MNHEY, CDR2 SMNVEV (reference sequence). The CDR3 sequence is 15 residues long. The CDR3 loop is CASRSLAGPLNEQYF. CDR3 in DNA: TGTGCCAGCAGATCCCTAGCGGGCCCGCTAAACGAGCAGTACTTC.